The 14 T cell receptor beta chains below were found in one sample sequenced in a study of T cells after yellow fever vaccination. TCRdb redid the calling of the 5' RACE reads with MiXCR, one entry per CDR3 protein. The table shows 140,000 to 150,000 distinct CDR3 sequences, with under 7% occurring only once. Here the sequenced sample was CD4+ T cells sorted from PBMCs, taken 10 days after the yellow fever booster vaccination. Every receptor here comes from a man aged 30 to 45 who received the YFV17D yellow fever vaccine.

At least ten counts were recorded for this clonotype. This chain uses TRBV7-6 with TRBJ2-1, with a tentative D call TRBD2 (5 bases). The CDR3 has 13 amino acids. The V gene lost 5 bases and the J gene lost 7 bases, with 12 bases spanning the gap. CDR1 and CDR2 (germline): SGHVS, FNYEAQ. CDR3 in amino acids: CASSGWRTNEQFF. The DNA for the CDR3 is TGTGCCAGCAGCGGATGGCGGACTAATGAGCAGTTCTTC.

This clonotype was counted at least ten times. The V and J genes are TRBV6-2 or TRBV6-3 and TRBJ2-3; no clear D. Trimming left V 7 bases short and J 0 bases short, with 14 bases between. Germline V gene data show CDR1 as MNHEY and CDR2 as SVGEGT. The CDR3 is 15 residues long. CDR3 in DNA: TGTGCCAGCAACCTCGTCAGCGCTAGCACAGATACGCAGTATTTT. Translation: CASNLVSASTDTQYF.

This clonotype was seen repeatedly, ten times or more. This chain connects TRBV12-3 or TRBV12-4 to TRBJ2-5; 10 bases map to TRBD2. This CDR3 contains 13 residues. V lost 5 bases, J lost 7 bases, and 4 bases stayed unmatched. In nucleotides, the CDR3 is TGTGCCAGCAGTGAACTAGCGGGGTGGACCCAGTACTTC. This sequence encodes CASSELAGWTQYF.

This clonotype was recorded many times. This chain links TRBV25-1 with TRBJ2-7, with 10 positions matching TRBD2. V was clipped by 2 bases and J by 4 bases; unmatched bases: 5. Germline V gives CDR1 MGHDK, CDR2 SYGVNS. This CDR3 is 15 amino acids long. CDR3 loop: CASSEPGLAIYEQYF. In DNA form, the CDR3 reads TGTGCCAGCAGTGAACCGGGACTAGCGATTTACGAGCAGTACTTC.

The chain combines TRBV5-1 with TRBJ2-1; 10 nucleotides align to TRBD1. Trimming cost V 3 bases and J 16 bases; bases outside gene matches: 10. The CDR3 sequence is 13 residues long. In germline, CDR1 is SGHRS, CDR2 YFSETQ. The CDR3 is CASSSGTGVEIFF. Written as DNA, the CDR3 is TGCGCCAGCAGCTCCGGGACAGGGGTCGAGATTTTCTTC.

This clonotype was recorded at least ten times. At one end, the junction sequence differs from germline, possibly due to a read error. CDR3 amino acids: CASSLGLAGGTDTQYF. The CDR3 DNA reads TGTGCTAGCAGCTTAGGGCTAGCGGGAGGCACAGATACGCAGTATTTT. This chain links TRBV7-7 with TRBJ2-3; 10 bases are a match to TRBD2. There are 16 residues in the CDR3. Germline values: CDR1 SSHAT, CDR2 FNYEAQ (reference sequence).

Many counts were recorded for this clonotype. This chain uses TRBV4-3 with TRBJ2-7; 7 positions agree with TRBD2. With V trimmed by 4 bases and J by 4 bases, 10 bases remained unmatched. The CDR3 is 15 residues long. Germline V CDR1 and CDR2: LGHNA, YSLEER. CDR3 sequence: CASSPGLSGRYEQYF. Here the CDR3 DNA reads TGCGCCAGCAGCCCAGGGCTGTCCGGGAGGTACGAGCAGTACTTC.

This clonotype has ten or more counts. The chain couples TRBV12-3 or TRBV12-4 to TRBJ1-3; D perhaps matches TRBD1 (5 bases). This CDR3 region has 14 residues. V shed 6 bases and J shed 4 bases, with 13 bases lying between them. The CDR3 spells CASRLTATGNTIYF. CDR3 nucleotides: TGTGCCAGCAGACTGACAGCTACGGGAAACACCATATATTTT.

This clonotype was found many times. The chain carries TRBV12-5 and TRBJ1-1, with D unresolved. Trimming removed 0 bases at V and 3 bases at J, with 5 bases between. The V gene's germline CDR1 is LGHNT and CDR2 FRNRAP. The CDR3 runs 13 residues. The CDR3 sequence is CASGLVGYTEAFF. The DNA of the CDR3 is TGTGCTAGTGGTTTGGTCGGTTACACTGAAGCTTTCTTT.

This clonotype was detected many times. The genes are TRBV7-2 and TRBJ2-5, with 11 bases matching TRBD2. J gave up 10 bases and V 4 bases, and 8 bases lay outside the gene matches. Germline V gene data show CDR1 as SGHTA and CDR2 as FQGNSA. The CDR3 has 14 amino acids. This CDR3 is CASSWGSLAGDQYF. The CDR3 region has the DNA TGTGCCAGCAGCTGGGGTTCACTAGCGGGAGACCAGTACTTC.

CDR3 region: CASSTPSGQRITGELFF. CDR3 coding DNA: TGTGCCAGCAGCACCCCGAGCGGTCAGCGAATTACCGGGGAGCTGTTTTTT. V gene TRBV7-2 combines with J gene TRBJ2-2, with D possibly being TRBD2 (5 bases). Germline loops: CDR1 SGHTA, CDR2 FQGNSA. This CDR3 has 17 amino acids. With 5 bases removed from V and 5 bases from J, the gap between germline ends came to 21 bases.

This clonotype was picked up many times. This chain links TRBV10-2 with TRBJ2-3; no clear D gene. V lost 0 bases and J 8 bases, leaving 9 bases between the germline ends. CDR1 and CDR2 (germline): WSHSY, SAAADI. The length of the CDR3 is 13 residues. The CDR3, as DNA: TGCGCCAGCAGTGAGTCCGGGTATGCTACGCAGTATTTT. Amino acid sequence: CASSESGYATQYF.

This clonotype was found many times. The rearrangement uses TRBV28 and TRBJ2-5; either TRBD1 or TRBD2 may supply D (5 bases each). The CDR3 has 16 amino acids. Looked up from germline, CDR1 is MDHEN and CDR2 is SYDVKM. Trimming removed 6 bases at V and 2 bases at J, with 19 bases between. CDR3 residues: CASRRGGFGVQETQYF. The CDR3 DNA follows: TGTGCCAGCAGGCGTGGGGGTTTTGGGGTACAAGAGACCCAGTACTTC.

This clonotype appeared many times. The chain recombines TRBV20-1 with TRBJ2-5; D unresolved. CDR1 is DFQATT, CDR2 SNEGSKA, per germline (reference sequence). The V end lost 1 base, the J end lost 5 bases, and 11 bases lay between the germline ends. The length of the CDR3 is 13 residues. CDR3 sequence (DNA): TGCAGTGCTAGAGGCACGGGCCTTGAGACCCAGTACTTC. It encodes CSARGTGLETQYF.